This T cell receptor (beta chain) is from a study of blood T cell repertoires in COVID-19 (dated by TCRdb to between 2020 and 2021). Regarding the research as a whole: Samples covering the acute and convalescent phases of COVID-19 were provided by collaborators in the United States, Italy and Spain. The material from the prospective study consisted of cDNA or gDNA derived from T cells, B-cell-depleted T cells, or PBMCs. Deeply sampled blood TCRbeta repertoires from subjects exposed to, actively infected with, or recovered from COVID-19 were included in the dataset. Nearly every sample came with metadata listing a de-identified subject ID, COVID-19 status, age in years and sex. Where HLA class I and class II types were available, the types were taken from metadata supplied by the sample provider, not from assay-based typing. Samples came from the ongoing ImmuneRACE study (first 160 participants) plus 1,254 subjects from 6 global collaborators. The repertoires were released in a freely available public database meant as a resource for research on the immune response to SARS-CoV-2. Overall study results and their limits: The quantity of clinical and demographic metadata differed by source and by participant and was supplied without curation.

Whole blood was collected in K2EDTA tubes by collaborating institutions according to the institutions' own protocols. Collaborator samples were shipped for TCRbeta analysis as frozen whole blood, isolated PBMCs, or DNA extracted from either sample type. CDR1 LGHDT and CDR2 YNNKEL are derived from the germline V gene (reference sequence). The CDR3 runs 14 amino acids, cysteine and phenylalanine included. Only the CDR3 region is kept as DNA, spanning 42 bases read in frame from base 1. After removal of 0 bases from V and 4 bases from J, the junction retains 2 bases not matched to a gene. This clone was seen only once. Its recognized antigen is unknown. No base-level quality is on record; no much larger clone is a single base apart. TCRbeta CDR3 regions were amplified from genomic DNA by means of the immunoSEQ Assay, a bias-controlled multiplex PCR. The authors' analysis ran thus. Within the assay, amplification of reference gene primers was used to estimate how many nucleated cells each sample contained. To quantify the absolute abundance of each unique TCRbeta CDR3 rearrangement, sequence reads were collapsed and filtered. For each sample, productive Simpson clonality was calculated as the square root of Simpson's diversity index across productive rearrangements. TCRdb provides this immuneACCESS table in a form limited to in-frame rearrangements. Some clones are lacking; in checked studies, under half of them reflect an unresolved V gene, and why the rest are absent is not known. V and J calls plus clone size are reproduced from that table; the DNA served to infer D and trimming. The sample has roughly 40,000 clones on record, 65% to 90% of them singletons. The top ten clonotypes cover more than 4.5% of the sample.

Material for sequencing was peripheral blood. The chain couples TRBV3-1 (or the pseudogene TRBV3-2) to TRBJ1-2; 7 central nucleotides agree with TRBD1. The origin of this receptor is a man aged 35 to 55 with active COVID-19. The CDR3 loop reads CASSQEAGGYGYTF. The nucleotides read TGTGCCAGCAGCCAAGAGGCAGGGGGCTATGGCTACACCTTC.